This TCR beta chain was found in a study of STAT5B mutations in CD4+ large granular lymphocyte leukemia. Study observations and caveats: The CD4+ versus CD8+ T-LGLL clonality difference may reflect limited sample size. No patients shared main leukemic clonotypes, though approximately 26% appeared at low frequency elsewhere. TRBV06-family usage was enriched in top patient clones (8/27) versus controls (2/35).

There are 14 residues in the CDR3. Trimming took 5 bases from V and 1 from J; bases not matched to a gene: 3. CDR1 is SEHNR and CDR2 is FQNEAQ in the germline V gene (reference sequence). This clone was recorded once. The antigen remains unidentified. Method: immunoSEQ multiplex PCR; TCRdb's copy keeps in-frame clones and lacks some. The sample consists of 30,000 to 40,000 clones, around 75% of them appearing once. V is TRBV7-9 and J is TRBJ2-3, with 7 bases identical to TRBD2. The sample taken for sequencing was CD4+ T cells from blood buffy coats. The sequence came from a human donor in good health. CDR3 coding DNA: TGTGCCAGCAGCACCCTAGCGGGCACAGATACGCAGTATTTT. Translation gives CASSTLAGTDTQYF.